This T cell receptor (beta chain) appears in the sequencing data of a study of glioma-infiltrating T cells after dendritic cell vaccination. Across the whole study: Glioblastoma patients came from Phase I and II dendritic cell vaccination trials.

General study points: No direct clonality-survival link was found; a diverse polyclonal response may matter.

Data came from immunoSEQ multiplex PCR; TCRdb stores just in-frame clones and leaves some out. The data hold 9,500 to 12,000 clones, with roughly four fifths observed a single time. Time point specified: after dendritic cell vaccination, including at tumor progression/relapse. No glioblastoma patient carried an isocitrate dehydrogenase mutation. Before vaccination, two weeks after the third vaccination, and at progression, PBMC were collected. The V end was cut by 4 bases, the J end by 8 bases, with 28 bases between. In germline, CDR1 is SGHDT, CDR2 YYEEEE. This CDR3 is 18 amino acids long. Comments on this clone: Its antigen is undetermined.

The source material was blood, sampled after dendritic cell vaccination. The chain combines TRBV5-6 with TRBJ2-1; possibly TRBD2 for D (6 bases). This receptor was taken from a human donor with glioblastoma. CDR3 coding DNA: TGTGCCAGCAGCCTTCTGAGTCAAGACTTCTCTAGCGTCGATGAGCAGTTCTTC. Protein: CASSLLSQDFSSVDEQFF.